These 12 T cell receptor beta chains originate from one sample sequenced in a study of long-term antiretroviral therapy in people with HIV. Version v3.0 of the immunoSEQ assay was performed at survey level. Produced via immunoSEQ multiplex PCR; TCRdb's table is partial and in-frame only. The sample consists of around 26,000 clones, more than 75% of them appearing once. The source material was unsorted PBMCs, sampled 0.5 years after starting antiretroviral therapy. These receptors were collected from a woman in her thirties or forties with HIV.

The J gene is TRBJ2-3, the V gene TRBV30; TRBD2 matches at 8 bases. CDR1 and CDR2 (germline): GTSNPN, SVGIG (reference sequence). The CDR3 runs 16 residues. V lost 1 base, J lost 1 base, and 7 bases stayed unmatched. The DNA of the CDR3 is TGTGCCTGGAGTGACCGGGGGGGCCACGGCACAGATACGCAGTATTTT. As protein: CAWSDRGGHGTDTQYF.

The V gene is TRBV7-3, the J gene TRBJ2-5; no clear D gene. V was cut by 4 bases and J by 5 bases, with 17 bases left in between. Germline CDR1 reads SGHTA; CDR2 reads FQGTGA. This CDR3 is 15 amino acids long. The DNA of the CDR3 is TGTGCCAGCAGCTCTCCCGTTGGGATAGGGGAGACCCAGTACTTC. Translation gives CASSSPVGIGETQYF.

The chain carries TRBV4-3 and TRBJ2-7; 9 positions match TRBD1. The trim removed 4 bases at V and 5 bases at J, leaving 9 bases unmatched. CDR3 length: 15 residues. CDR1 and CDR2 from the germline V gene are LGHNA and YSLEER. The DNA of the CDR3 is TGCGCCAGCAGCCCACAAGGGGGACAGGGTAACGAGCAGTACTTC. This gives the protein CASSPQGGQGNEQYF.

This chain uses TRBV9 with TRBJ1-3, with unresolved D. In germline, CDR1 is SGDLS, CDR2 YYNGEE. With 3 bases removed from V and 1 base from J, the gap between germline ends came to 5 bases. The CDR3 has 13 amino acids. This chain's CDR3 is CASSEYSGNTIYF. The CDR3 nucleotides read TGTGCCAGCAGCGAGTATTCTGGAAACACCATATATTTT.

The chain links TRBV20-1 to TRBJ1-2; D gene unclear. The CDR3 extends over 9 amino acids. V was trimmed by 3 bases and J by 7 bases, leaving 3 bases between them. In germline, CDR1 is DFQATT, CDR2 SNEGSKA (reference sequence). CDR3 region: CSASLGYTF. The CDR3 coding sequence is TGCAGTGCTAGTCTTGGCTACACCTTC.

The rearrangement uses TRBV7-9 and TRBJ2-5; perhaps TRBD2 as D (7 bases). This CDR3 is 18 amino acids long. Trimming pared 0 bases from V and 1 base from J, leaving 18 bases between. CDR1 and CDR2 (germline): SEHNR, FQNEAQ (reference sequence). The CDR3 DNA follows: TGTGCCAGCAGCTTAGCAGGGGGGGGACGTCGATTCCAAGAGACCCAGTACTTC. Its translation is CASSLAGGGRRFQETQYF.

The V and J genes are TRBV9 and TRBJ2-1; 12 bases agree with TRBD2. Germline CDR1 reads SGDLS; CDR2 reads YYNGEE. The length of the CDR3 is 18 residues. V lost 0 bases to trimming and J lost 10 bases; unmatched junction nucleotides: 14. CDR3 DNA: TGTGCCAGCAGCGTAGGGTCTAGCGGGGGGGCCGGCGAAGGGGAGCAGTTCTTC. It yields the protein CASSVGSSGGAGEGEQFF.

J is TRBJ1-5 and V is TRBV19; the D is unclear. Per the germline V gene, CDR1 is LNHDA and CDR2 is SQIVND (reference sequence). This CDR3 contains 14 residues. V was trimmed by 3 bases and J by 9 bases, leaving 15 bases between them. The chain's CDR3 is CASSISDPLRPQHF. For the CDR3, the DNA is TGTGCCAGTAGTATTTCTGACCCCTTGAGGCCCCAGCATTTT.

As DNA, the CDR3 is TGTGCCAGCAGCTTAGTCGGCCGAAGCTCTGGAAACACCATATATTTT. This translates into CASSLVGRSSGNTIYF. The V gene is TRBV7-2, the J gene TRBJ1-3; unclear D gene. V was pared by 1 base and J by 0 bases, with 10 bases between. This CDR3 region has 16 residues. CDR1 and CDR2 from the germline V gene are SGHTA and FQGNSA.

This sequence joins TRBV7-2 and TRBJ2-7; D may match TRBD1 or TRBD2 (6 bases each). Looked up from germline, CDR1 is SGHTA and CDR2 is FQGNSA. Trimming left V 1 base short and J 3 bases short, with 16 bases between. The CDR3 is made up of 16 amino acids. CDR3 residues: CASSLGGAGSYYEQYF. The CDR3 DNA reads TGTGCCAGCAGCTTAGGGGGGGCGGGCAGCTACTACGAGCAGTACTTC. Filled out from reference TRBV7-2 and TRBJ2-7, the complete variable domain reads GAGVSQSPSNKVTEKGKDVELRCDPISGHTALYWYRQSLGQGLEFLIYFQGNSAPDKSGLPSDRFSAERTGGSVSTLTIQRTQQEDSAVYLCASSLGGAGSYYEQYFGPGTRLTVT.

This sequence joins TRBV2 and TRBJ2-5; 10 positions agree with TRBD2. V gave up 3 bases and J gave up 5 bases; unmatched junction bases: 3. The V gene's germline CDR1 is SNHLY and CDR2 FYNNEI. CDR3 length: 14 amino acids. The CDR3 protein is CASSELTSGETQYF. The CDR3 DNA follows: TGTGCCAGCAGTGAGTTGACTAGCGGGGAGACCCAGTACTTC. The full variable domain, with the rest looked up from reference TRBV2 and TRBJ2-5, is EPEVTQTPSHQVTQMGQEVILRCVPISNHLYFYWYRQILGQKVEFLVSFYNNEISEKSEIFDDQFSVERPDGSNFTLKIRSTKLEDSAMYFCASSELTSGETQYFGPGTRLLVL.

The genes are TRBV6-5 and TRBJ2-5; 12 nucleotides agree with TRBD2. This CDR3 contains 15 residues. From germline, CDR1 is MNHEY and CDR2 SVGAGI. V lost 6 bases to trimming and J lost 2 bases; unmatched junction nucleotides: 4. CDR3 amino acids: CASRTSGGRQETQYF. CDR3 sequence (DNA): TGTGCCAGCAGGACTAGCGGGGGCCGGCAAGAGACCCAGTACTTC.